This T cell receptor beta chain was identified during a study of Graves' ophthalmopathy and Graves' hyperthyroidism. Study-wide results and caveats: Blood also held most thyroid clonotypes expanded above 0.001 frequency. Ophthalmopathy could be told apart from stable hyperthyroidism by a 13-signature model (approximately 91% sensitivity, around 81% specificity).

This clonotype was seen a handful of times. The target antigen is unknown. V was clipped by 6 bases and J by 1 base, with 21 bases between them. The germline CDR1 and CDR2 sequences are SEHNR and FQNEAQ (reference sequence). The CDR3 is 18 residues long. Other autoimmune diseases, uncontrolled infections, pregnancy or lactation ruled patients out of participation. Transcripts of RNA were the source for amplifying TCR beta CDR3 regions. The workflow started with a first-round RT-PCR run with HTBI primers and then moved on to a second-round multiplex PCR. TCRdb used MiXCR to reprocess the multiplex PCR reads, holding one entry per CDR3 protein. This table has about 39,000 distinct CDR3 sequences, about 50% appearing once.

The specimen was peripheral blood. This clonotype was obtained from an adult woman with stable Graves' hyperthyroidism. This sequence joins TRBV7-9 and TRBJ2-2, with D uncertain. In nucleotides, the CDR3 is TGTGCCAGCAGTTTATTGGCAGGCTTTTATGGGAACACCGGGGAGCTGTTTTTT. It yields the protein CASSLLAGFYGNTGELFF.